The rows below give T cell receptor beta chains drawn from one sample of a study of CD8 T cells in cerebrospinal fluid in Alzheimer's disease. No DNA is given; TCRdb re-called the 10x single-cell sequencing reads and lists each CDR3 protein once. Here the sample table reports about 1,500 distinct CDR3 sequences. Sequencing was performed on cerebrospinal fluid. All receptors come from a human donor in good health. The CDR3 runs from the conserved cysteine through the conserved F or W. Size is stated for part of the rows, as once, few or many counts, or as a class when the clone is expanded.

>TRBV28|TRBJ1-1|medium-sized
CASSLFAGVEAFF
>TRBV28|TRBJ2-7|medium-sized
CASSFETGGSGEQYF
>TRBV7-3|TRBJ1-5|NA
CASSSGGSNQPQHF
>TRBV9|TRBJ2-7|medium-sized
CASSVGQSSYEQYF
>TRBV9|TRBJ1-1|NA
CASSVADGTGGTEAFF
>TRBV7-3|TRBJ2-6|medium-sized
CASSPPSRSGANVLTF
>TRBV6-5|TRBJ1-5|medium-sized
CASTMSFNQPQHF
>TRBV6-5|TRBJ1-6|medium-sized
CASSYPGQGLHF
>TRBV19|TRBJ1-6|NA
CASSPGRQGSMDNSPLHF
>TRBV25-1|TRBJ2-5|medium-sized
CASSVGRGVTETQYF
>TRBV6-2/TRBV6-3|TRBJ2-6|medium-sized
CASSYRDSGANVLTF
>TRBV27|TRBJ1-4|medium-sized
CASSSAGAANEKLFF
>TRBV20-1|TRBJ2-7|medium-sized
CSVPRAFSYEQYF
>TRBV11-3|TRBJ1-4|medium-sized
CASSLDRTTGREKLFF
>TRBV28|TRBJ1-1|medium-sized
CASSVNTEAFF
>TRBV12-3/TRBV12-4|TRBJ2-7|medium-sized
CASRIQGTYEQYF
>TRBV19|TRBJ1-2|medium-sized
CASSDRGRGYTF
>TRBV3-1|TRBJ1-2|medium-sized
CASTPMQTNYGYTF
>TRBV7-2|TRBJ2-7|medium-sized
CASSPDRGGYEQYF
>TRBV27|TRBJ2-5|medium-sized
CASSQGLAGLQETQYF
>TRBV5-1|TRBJ1-6|medium-sized
CASSLAGVEQNSPLHF
>TRBV7-9|TRBJ1-1|large
CASSSRGQTEAFF
>TRBV6-2/TRBV6-3|TRBJ2-1|NA
CASSPELAGVNEQFF
>TRBV7-3|TRBJ2-2|medium-sized
CASSLIATAGLANTGELFF
>TRBV27|TRBJ2-1|medium-sized
CASSFPGYNEQFF
>TRBV7-6|TRBJ1-1|medium-sized
CASSLGWGQGMGNTEAFF
>TRBV5-1|TRBJ2-5|medium-sized
CASSLEAVGATGETQYF
>TRBV29-1|TRBJ2-7|NA
CSVSAVGGGYEQYF
>TRBV11-2|TRBJ1-5|medium-sized
CASSLPILFGQPQHF
>TRBV5-1|TRBJ1-1|large
CASSPGDRENTEAFF
>TRBV2|TRBJ1-2|medium-sized
CASSEERRGLYGYTF
>TRBV28|TRBJ1-4|medium-sized
CASRTLGIAGEKLFF
>TRBV18|TRBJ2-1|medium-sized
CASSPNGQGYNEQFF
>TRBV7-8|TRBJ2-7|medium-sized
CASSLSRVPYEQYF
>TRBV6-1|TRBJ1-4|large
CASIRGQGEKLFF
>TRBV11-3|TRBJ1-2|large
CASSQRSFYGYTF
>TRBV7-2|TRBJ2-2|medium-sized
CASSPGGRVWTGELFF
>TRBV7-6|TRBJ2-3|large
CASSFFLAGTDTQYF
>TRBV5-1|TRBJ2-3|medium-sized
CASSFSPPTDTQYF
>TRBV7-9|TRBJ2-2|medium-sized
CASSPDGWSTGELFF
>TRBV7-3|TRBJ2-5|medium-sized
CASSLTMGIGETQYF
>TRBV5-1|TRBJ2-7|medium-sized
CASSLEGWSTYEQYF
>TRBV19|TRBJ2-1|medium-sized
CASSARQGIPYNEQFF
>TRBV9|TRBJ1-2|medium-sized
CASSVAGAEGYTF
>TRBV5-6|TRBJ1-6|medium-sized
CASSLRAGVINSPLHF
>TRBV9|TRBJ2-7|medium-sized
CASSPSLAPYEQYF
>TRBV19|TRBJ2-3|medium-sized
CASSMGQVDTQYF
>TRBV14|TRBJ2-3|medium-sized
CASSQADAAGINPDTQYF
>TRBV5-1|TRBJ2-3|medium-sized
CASSLVGTTDTQYF
>TRBV14|TRBJ1-6|large
CASSQDLGFNSPLHF
>TRBV18|TRBJ1-2|medium-sized
CASSPPDRGRDYGYTF
>TRBV19|TRBJ2-7|medium-sized
CASSPRLAAWEQYF
>TRBV20-1|TRBJ2-5|NA
CSARPLSGVETQYF
>TRBV30|TRBJ2-7|medium-sized
CALLEGPYEQYF
>TRBV5-1|TRBJ2-2|large
CASSSGTGELFF
>TRBV7-2|TRBJ1-1|medium-sized
CASSSNPNTEAFF
>TRBV5-1|TRBJ2-5|large
CASSLTGEETQYF
>TRBV27|TRBJ2-1|medium-sized
CASSPTGPIYNEQFF
>TRBV5-1|TRBJ2-7|medium-sized
CASSLVGGVGYEQYF